The sequence of this T cell receptor beta chain was determined in a study of OX40 agonist ivuxolimab in advanced cancers. For the study in its entirety: Ivuxolimab was a fully human IgG2 agonistic monoclonal antibody targeting the costimulatory receptor OX40 (CD134). A male proportion of 82.7% and a mean age of 60 years, ranging from 23 to 79, were recorded for the dose-escalation cohort. The paper describes the monotherapy dose-escalation part (N ≈ 50 patients) of the phase I trial of ivuxolimab. The purpose of peripheral TCRbeta sequencing was to test whether ivuxolimab changed TCR sequence diversity and led to clonal T-cell expansion. Intravenous ivuxolimab was administered to patients every 2 weeks at six dose levels: 0.01, 0.1, 0.3, 1.5, 3 and 10 mg/kg. Partial responses occurred in three dose-escalation patients: two with cutaneous melanoma and one with hepatocellular carcinoma. Prior anti-PD-1, anti-PD-L1 or anti-CTLA-4 therapy was permitted, and 40% of dose-escalation patients had received checkpoint inhibitors. Of the roughly 52 dose-escalation patients, hepatocellular carcinoma was present in approximately 20, melanoma in around 15, renal cell carcinoma in 9 and head and neck cancer in 9.

Patients with autoimmune disease history or receiving systemic immunosuppression were excluded from the trial. Peripheral blood for TCR sequencing was collected from all dose cohorts at baseline, on cycle 4 day 1, and on cycle 7 day 1. The samples were drawn from a first-in-human, open-label, multicenter phase I dose-escalation trial of ivuxolimab. Adults with locally advanced or metastatic melanoma, renal cell carcinoma, hepatocellular carcinoma or head and neck squamous cell carcinoma were enrolled in the trial. Before TCR sequencing, CD4+ T cells and CD8+ T cells were sorted from peripheral blood as separate populations. On the study overall, not on this receptor specifically: At doses from 0.1 to 3.0 mg/kg, clonal expansion was seen in both CD4+ and CD8+ blood T cells between baseline and week 6. Partial responders in the 0.1-3.0 mg/kg groups had among the lowest normalized peripheral clonal expansion, especially among CD8+ T cells. After ivuxolimab, more expanded clones were found on average in CD8+ T cells than in CD4+ T cells. Low levels of normalized T-cell clonal expansion were also seen in some nonresponding patients. Which antigens the clonally expanded peripheral T cells were specific for was not determined.

This clone turned up a few times. What antigen it recognizes has not been identified. No base qualities exist here, and no much larger clone lies one base off it. CDR1 SGHNT and CDR2 YYREEE are derived from the germline V gene (reference sequence). V has 0 bases trimmed and J has 4 bases trimmed; junction bases matching no gene number 7. The CDR3 measures 16 amino acids from cysteine to phenylalanine. Of the read, only the CDR3 DNA is kept; its 48 bases are in frame from base 1. Genomic DNA was extracted from sorted cells for sequencing of the TCRbeta CDR3 region. The immunoSEQ Assay was used to sequence the TCRbeta CDR3 regions. TCRdb's version of the immuneACCESS table is confined to in-frame rearrangements and falls short of the full clone set. An unresolved V gene accounts for under half of the shortfall where checked; the remainder is of unknown origin. In this sample the table shows roughly 81,000 clones, over 85% of which occur a single time. The top ten hold 11% of the sample.

The origin of this receptor is an adult with an advanced solid tumor such as melanoma, head and neck, liver or kidney cancer. The chain couples TRBV5-4 to TRBJ1-2; the junction holds 9 bases that match TRBD1. The sample in question was CD4+ or CD8+ T cells sorted from blood, obtained in a trial of the OX40 agonist ivuxolimab. The DNA reads TGTGCCAGCAGCTTGGCCCGGACAGGGGTTTCCTATGGCTACACCTTC. Its translation is CASSLARTGVSYGYTF.